This TCR beta chain came from a study of blood T cell repertoires in COVID-19. Overall study context: COVID-19 samples collected from the United States, Italy and Spain covered acute and convalescent phases. Nucleic acid was either cDNA or gDNA, and it came from T cells, B-cell-depleted T cells, or PBMCs.

Authors' data handling: Quantification of nucleated cells was approximated via reference gene primer amplification. Some clones are missing from TCRdb's copy, which holds only in-frame ones; the method was immunoSEQ multiplex PCR. That table furnishes V, J and clone size, whereas the DNA furnished D and trimming. The data show some 250,000 clones, about four fifths seen once. About this clone itself: Other DNA sequences within the sample encode an identical CDR3.

Sequencing was carried out using peripheral blood. This sequence was found in a man aged 50 to 60 with active or convalescent COVID-19.

The CDR3 is CASSLGRVNTEAFF. The CDR3 DNA sequence: TGCGCCAGCAGCTTGGGTCGGGTGAACACTGAAGCTTTCTTT. This sequence joins TRBV5-1 and TRBJ1-1; the D is unclear. V was clipped by 0 bases and J by 0 bases, with 6 bases between them. CDR3 length: 14 residues. Looked up from germline, CDR1 is SGHRS and CDR2 is YFSETQ.